This TCR beta chain was sequenced for a study of blood T cell repertoires in COVID-19 (dated by TCRdb to between 2020 and 2021). Concerning the study at large: Collaborator samples came from the United States, Italy and Spain and covered acute and convalescent phases of COVID-19. The prospective study material was composed of cDNA or gDNA derived from T cells, B-cell-depleted T cells, or PBMCs. Subjects who had been exposed to COVID-19, were actively infected with it, or had recovered from it provided the deeply sampled blood TCRbeta repertoires that made up the dataset. Nearly every sample came with metadata listing a de-identified subject ID, COVID-19 status, age in years and sex. HLA class I and class II types, where available, came from metadata supplied by the sample provider rather than from assay-based typing. A freely available public database, intended as a resource for researchers studying the immune response to SARS-CoV-2, is where the repertoires were released. The samples were drawn from the first 160 participants of the ongoing ImmuneRACE study and from over a thousand subjects provided by 6 global collaborators.

V lost 5 bases and J lost 0 bases, and the count of bases not matched to a germline gene is 15. CDR1 SEHNR and CDR2 FQNEAQ were looked up in the germline V gene (reference sequence). From cysteine to phenylalanine, the CDR3 is 18 amino acids long. The sequence is cut down to CDR3 DNA, 54 bases in frame from base 1. Whole blood was collected in K2EDTA tubes by collaborating institutions according to the institutions' own protocols. For TCRbeta analysis, collaborators shipped samples in one of three forms: frozen whole blood, isolated PBMCs, or DNA extracted from either of those sample types. The immunoSEQ Assay, a bias-controlled multiplex PCR, was used to amplify TCRbeta CDR3 regions from genomic DNA. As for the authors' bioinformatics: The number of nucleated cells in each sample was estimated from the amplification of reference gene primers within the assay. To quantify the absolute abundance of each unique TCRbeta CDR3 rearrangement, sequence reads were collapsed and filtered. Productive Simpson clonality was computed per sample as the square root of Simpson's diversity index over productive rearrangements. Not all clones reach the TCRdb copy of this immuneACCESS table, which keeps in-frame sequences only. Checked studies attribute under half of the gap to unresolved V genes and leave the rest unexplained. V and J calls and clone size follow that table, whereas D and trimming were derived from the DNA. A total of about 150,000 clones appear in this sample, about 86% of them only once. 2.5% to 4% of the sample lies in the top ten.

Overall results and qualifications from the work: Clinical and demographic metadata were provided uncurated, with the amount varying by source and participant.

Comments on this clone: It has no known antigen specificity. Per-nucleotide qualities are absent, and no much larger clonotype sits a single base away.

The V and J segments used are TRBV7-9 and TRBJ1-2, and 7 junction bases match TRBD1. The TCR originated in a man aged 70 or older with acute or convalescent COVID-19. What was sequenced was peripheral blood. This receptor carries the CDR3 CASSPRGRQGGTNYGYTF. DNA sequence: TGTGCCAGCAGCCCAAGAGGCCGCCAGGGGGGAACTAACTATGGCTACACCTTC. Reference TRBV7-9 and TRBJ1-2 genes cover what lies past the CDR3, so the full variable domain is DTGVSQNPRHKITKRGQNVTFRCDPISEHNRLYWYRQTLGQGPEFLTYFQNEAQLEKSRLLSDRFSAERPKGSFSTLEIQRTEQGDSAMYLCASSPRGRQGGTNYGYTFGSGTRLTVV.